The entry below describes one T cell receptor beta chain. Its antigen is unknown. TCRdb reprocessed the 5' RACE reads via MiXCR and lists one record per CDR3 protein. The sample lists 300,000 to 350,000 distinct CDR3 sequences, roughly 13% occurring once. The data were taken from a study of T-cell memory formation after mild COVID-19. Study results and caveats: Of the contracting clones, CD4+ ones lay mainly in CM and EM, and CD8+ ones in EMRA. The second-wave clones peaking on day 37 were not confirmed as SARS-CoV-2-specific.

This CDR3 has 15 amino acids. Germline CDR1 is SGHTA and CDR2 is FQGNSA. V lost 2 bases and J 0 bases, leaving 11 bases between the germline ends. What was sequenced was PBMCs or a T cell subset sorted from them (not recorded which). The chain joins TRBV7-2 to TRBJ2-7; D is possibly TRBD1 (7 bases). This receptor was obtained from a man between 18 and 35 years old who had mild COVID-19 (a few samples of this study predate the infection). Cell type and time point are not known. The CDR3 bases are TGTGCCAGCAGCTTACAGCAGGGGGGCTCCTACGAGCAGTACGTC. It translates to CASSLQQGGSYEQYV.